The clone carrying this TCR beta chain was counted a few times. Data came from immunoSEQ multiplex PCR; TCRdb stores just in-frame clones and leaves some out. The sample shows about a million clones, approximately 80% of them seen only once. The source of the sample is a study of shared clonotypes between healthy human individuals. In the study overall: The study drew on two women and a few men aged 18 to 49 as donors. Every donor yielded three CD4 naive, three CD4 memory, two CD8 naive and one CD8 memory plate.

The length of the CDR3 is 14 residues. V was trimmed by 4 bases and J by 4 bases, leaving 14 bases between them. The germline gives CDR1 GTSNPN, CDR2 SVGIG (reference sequence). Sequenced material: memory CD4+ T cells sorted from blood. The subset was: CD45RA-negative fraction. The TCR was taken from a man younger than 35 in good health. The chain uses TRBV30 and TRBJ1-3; possible D gene TRBD1, 6 bases. CDR3 DNA sequence: TGTGCCTGGATCAAGGGGGGGAGCGGAAACACCATATATTTT. This encodes CAWIKGGSGNTIYF.